The sample holds one count of the clone carrying this TCR beta chain. Its antigen remains unidentified. The V gene lost 5 bases and the J gene lost 4 bases, with 6 bases spanning the gap. The CDR3 covers 11 residues. Germline CDR1 MDHEN, CDR2 SYDVKM. PCR involved 60 Vbeta and 13 Jbeta primers. The repertoire was sequenced with immunoSEQ multiplex PCR; TCRdb's copy has only in-frame clones and lacks some. Of about 82,000 clones in the sample, about 70% were seen once. At sampling all donors were nominally healthy, likely with unrecorded immune exposures. These data originate in a study of cytomegalovirus exposure and HLA in healthy donors. Notes on the study in general: TCR beta sequences reportedly predicted most subjects' HLA-A and HLA-B alleles accurately. Most CMV-associated TCR beta chains appeared HLA-restricted in a later analysis. TCR beta V segments were, for the most part, productive about 87% or about 30% of the time in an earlier analysis.

The V gene is TRBV28, the J gene TRBJ2-7; D unresolved. This clonotype originated in a woman aged 45-59 years in good health and CMV-seropositive. Sequenced input: PBMCs. CDR3 nucleotide sequence: TGTGCCAGCAGTCAGGATTACGAGCAGTACTTC. Protein sequence: CASSQDYEQYF.